The 14 T cell receptor beta chains presented below share a single source sample, sequenced in a study of cytomegalovirus exposure and HLA in healthy donors. Amplification used 60 Vbeta primers and 13 Jbeta primers. Sequencing was performed with immunoSEQ multiplex PCR; in TCRdb, only in-frame clones are kept and a portion is missing. Altogether some 150,000 clones are present, nearly 80% being singletons, with the ten largest covering about a tenth. The sequencing sample was made of PBMCs. Receptor source: a man in his late teens or twenties in good health and CMV-seropositive.

The V and J genes are TRBV5-4 and TRBJ2-7; 9 positions match TRBD2. V gave up 0 bases and J gave up 7 bases; unmatched junction bases: 14. CDR1 is SGHNT, CDR2 YYREEE, per germline (reference sequence). This CDR3 has 17 residues. CDR3 residues: CASSLGSSGIGPGEQYF. CDR3 in DNA: TGTGCCAGCAGCTTGGGTTCTAGCGGGATAGGTCCTGGGGAGCAGTACTTC. Together with reference TRBV5-4 and TRBJ2-7, the CDR3 gives the full variable domain: ETGVTQSPTHLIKTRGQQVTLRCSSQSGHNTVSWYQQALGQGPQFIFQYYREEENGRGNFPPRFSGLQFPNYSSELNVNALELDDSALYLCASSLGSSGIGPGEQYFGPGTRLTVT.

This clone has just a few counts. CDR3 amino acids: CASSLIGAGGREKLFF. The CDR3 DNA reads TGTGCCAGCAGCTTAATTGGCGCAGGGGGTCGTGAAAAACTGTTTTTT. The V gene is TRBV7-9, the J gene TRBJ1-4; TRBD1 agrees at 7 bases. The germline V gene has CDR1 SEHNR and CDR2 FQNEAQ (reference sequence). The CDR3 runs 16 residues. V shed 2 bases, J shed 7 bases, and the junction held 10 bases outside the gene matches.

The chain combines TRBV13 with TRBJ1-1; 7 bases align to TRBD1. CDR3 length: 16 amino acids. CDR1 and CDR2 from the germline V gene are PRHDT and FYEKMQ (reference sequence). Trimming at V came to 3 bases and at J to 5 bases, leaving 12 bases not matched to a gene. The CDR3 DNA reads as TGTGCCAGCAGCTTCTTTCTGGACAGGTTGATAACTGAAGCTTTCTTT. Its protein product is CASSFFLDRLITEAFF.

This chain connects TRBV4-1 to TRBJ1-1; D ambiguous. This CDR3 contains 13 residues. Germline V CDR1 and CDR2: MGHRA, YSYEKL. V was trimmed by 4 bases and J by 8 bases, leaving 14 bases between them. CDR3 nucleotide sequence: TGCGCCAGCAGCCCTAGCACGGGGAACGAAGCTTTCTTT. It yields the protein CASSPSTGNEAFF.

This chain uses TRBV4-2 with TRBJ1-2; tentative D call: TRBD1 (6 bases). In germline, CDR1 is LGHNA, CDR2 YNFKEQ. This CDR3 comprises 18 residues. Deletions cut 1 base from V and 3 bases from J, with 21 bases between. The CDR3 is CASSQGPPFSGADYGYTF. The DNA for the CDR3 is TGTGCCAGCAGCCAAGGACCTCCCTTTTCAGGGGCGGACTATGGCTACACCTTC.

The gene calls are TRBV6-1 and TRBJ2-1; a possible D gene is TRBD2 (5 bases). The germline CDR1 and CDR2 sequences are MNHNS and SASEGT. The length of the CDR3 is 12 residues. The ends were cut back, 7 bases at V and 5 bases at J, with 9 bases in the middle. This CDR3 reads CASTQRNNEQFF. As DNA, the CDR3 is TGTGCCAGCACGCAGCGGAACAATGAGCAGTTCTTC.

V usage is TRBV5-4 and J usage is TRBJ2-1; 12 nucleotides match TRBD2. With V trimmed by 3 bases and J by 3 bases, 7 bases remained unmatched. This CDR3 is 17 amino acids long. The germline gives CDR1 SGHNT, CDR2 YYREEE (reference sequence). CDR3 DNA sequence: TGTGCCAGCAGCTCTTTTGGACTAGCGGGAAACTACAATGAGCAGTTCTTC. Protein sequence: CASSSFGLAGNYNEQFF. The full variable domain, its missing parts supplied by reference TRBV5-4 and TRBJ2-1, is ETGVTQSPTHLIKTRGQQVTLRCSSQSGHNTVSWYQQALGQGPQFIFQYYREEENGRGNFPPRFSGLQFPNYSSELNVNALELDDSALYLCASSSFGLAGNYNEQFFGPGTRLTVL.

The V gene is TRBV19, the J gene TRBJ1-1, with 10 nucleotides matching TRBD1. CDR1 and CDR2 (germline): LNHDA, SQIVND (reference sequence). This CDR3 comprises 16 residues. With 6 bases clipped from V and 1 base from J, the junction kept 8 bases outside the gene matches. The CDR3 sequence: CASSPGQGSRNTEAFF. CDR3 nucleotide sequence: TGTGCCAGTAGCCCGGGACAGGGGAGTAGGAACACTGAAGCTTTCTTT.

This chain joins TRBV9 and TRBJ2-2; D remains ambiguous. The germline V gene encodes CDR1 SGDLS and CDR2 YYNGEE. The length of the CDR3 is 14 residues. The V and J ends lost 0 bases and 6 bases respectively, with 9 bases between them. The CDR3 DNA reads TGTGCCAGCAGCGTAGCAGGAATGGCCGGGGAGCTGTTTTTT. It is translated as CASSVAGMAGELFF.

The chain couples TRBV7-2 to TRBJ1-5, with TRBD1 identical over 7 bases. The CDR3 totals 16 residues. V lost 2 bases, J lost 0 bases, and 4 bases stayed unmatched. From germline, CDR1 is SGHTA and CDR2 FQGNSA. CDR3 DNA: TGTGCCAGCAGCTTATTGGCAGGGGGTAGCAATCAGCCCCAGCATTTT. It codes for CASSLLAGGSNQPQHF.

This chain links TRBV19 with TRBJ2-5, with D possibly being TRBD1 (5 bases). The CDR3 sequence is 15 residues long. Germline V gene data show CDR1 as LNHDA and CDR2 as SQIVND (reference sequence). V was pared by 1 base and J by 1 base, with 10 bases between. The CDR3 nucleotides are TGTGCCAGTAGTATAGTACGAAGGGGCCAAGAGACCCAGTACTTC. Protein: CASSIVRRGQETQYF.

This clone was detected a few times. This chain uses TRBV18 with TRBJ2-1, with 9 bases lining up with TRBD1. CDR1 is KGHSH, CDR2 LQKENI, per germline. V dropped 1 base and J dropped 2; count of bases not matched to a gene: 3. The CDR3 loop spans 16 amino acids. CDR3 DNA: TGTGCCAGCTCACCACAGGGACAGGGTGCCTACAATGAGCAGTTCTTC. Amino acid sequence: CASSPQGQGAYNEQFF. The full variable domain, in which reference TRBV18 and TRBJ2-1 provide the parts outside the CDR3, is NAGVMQNPRHLVRRRGQEARLRCSPMKGHSHVYWYRQLPEEGLKFMVYLQKENIIDESGMPKERFSAEFPKEGPSILRIQQVVRGDSAAYFCASSPQGQGAYNEQFFGPGTRLTVL.

The chain uses TRBV9 and TRBJ2-7; 12 bases map to TRBD1. V trimming: 4 bases; J trimming: 7 bases; junction bases outside the gene matches: 6. The V gene's germline CDR1 is SGDLS and CDR2 YYNGEE. The CDR3 spans 14 residues. This CDR3 is CASSLGTGGLEQYF. The CDR3 DNA reads TGTGCCAGCAGCCTAGGGACAGGGGGCCTAGAGCAGTACTTC. Combining the CDR3 with reference TRBV9 and TRBJ2-7 gives the whole variable domain DSGVTQTPKHLITATGQRVTLRCSPRSGDLSVYWYQQSLDQGLQFLIQYYNGEERAKGNILERFSAQQFPDLHSELNLSSLELGDSALYFCASSLGTGGLEQYFGPGTRLTVT.

Comments on this clone: A read error may account for a junction end that differs from germline. The chain is built from TRBV7-3 and TRBJ2-6; weak D call: TRBD1 (5 bases). There are 16 residues in the CDR3. Per the germline V gene, CDR1 is SGHTA and CDR2 is FQGTGA. CDR3 protein: CASSLNPTSGANGLTF. CDR3 in DNA: TGTGCCAGCAGCTTAAACCCCACCTCTGGGGCCAACGGCCTGACTTTC.